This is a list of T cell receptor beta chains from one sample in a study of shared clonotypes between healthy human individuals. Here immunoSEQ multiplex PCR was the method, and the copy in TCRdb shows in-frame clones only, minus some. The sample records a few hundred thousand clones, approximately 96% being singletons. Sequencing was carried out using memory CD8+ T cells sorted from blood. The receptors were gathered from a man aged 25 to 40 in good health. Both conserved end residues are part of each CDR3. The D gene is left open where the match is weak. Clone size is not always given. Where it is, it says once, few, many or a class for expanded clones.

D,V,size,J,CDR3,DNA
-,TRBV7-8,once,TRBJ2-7,CASSLVGKTLYEQYF,TGTGCCAGCAGCTTAGTAGGGAAGACTCTCTACGAGCAGTACTTC
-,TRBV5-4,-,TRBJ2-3,CASSLGGTSTDTQYF,TGTGCCAGCAGCTTAGGCGGGACTAGCACAGATACGCAGTATTTT
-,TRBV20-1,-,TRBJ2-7,CSARDRGEQYF,TGCAGTGCTAGAGATCGGGGCGAGCAGTACTTC
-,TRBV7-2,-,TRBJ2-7,CASSLDARGYEQYF,TGTGCCAGCAGCTTAGACGCGCGCGGCTACGAGCAGTACTTC
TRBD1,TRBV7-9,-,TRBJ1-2,CASSLGTGGDGYTF,TGTGCCAGCAGCTTAGGGACAGGCGGGGATGGCTACACCTTC
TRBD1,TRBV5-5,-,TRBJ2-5,CASSLVGTAWSQETQYF,TGTGCCAGCAGCTTGGTGGGGACAGCATGGTCGCAAGAGACCCAGTACTTC
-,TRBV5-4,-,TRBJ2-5,CASSLNDRLETQYF,TGTGCCAGCAGCTTGAACGACAGATTGGAGACCCAGTACTTC
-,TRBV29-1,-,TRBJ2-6,CSVLYRSSGANVLTF,TGCAGCGTTCTTTACCGGAGCTCTGGGGCCAACGTCCTGACTTTC
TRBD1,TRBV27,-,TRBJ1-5,CASRRTGVGMGRPQHF,TGTGCCAGCAGAAGGACAGGGGTAGGTATGGGGCGGCCCCAGCATTTT
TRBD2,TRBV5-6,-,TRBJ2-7,CASSAPWGEGSYEQYF,TGTGCCAGCAGCGCCCCATGGGGGGAGGGCTCCTACGAGCAGTACTTC
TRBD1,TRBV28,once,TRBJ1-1,CASSSRTGPLNTEAFF,TGTGCCAGCAGTTCCCGGACAGGGCCCCTGAACACTGAAGCTTTCTTT
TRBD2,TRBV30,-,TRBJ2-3,CAWGAGGPDTQYF,TGTGCCTGGGGGGCGGGAGGGCCTGATACGCAGTATTTT
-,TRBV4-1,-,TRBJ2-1,CASSQVQSLYNEQFF,TGCGCCAGCAGCCAAGTGCAATCCTTATACAATGAGCAGTTCTTC
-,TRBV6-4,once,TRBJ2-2,CASNQDRDGNTGELFF,TGTGCCAGCAACCAAGACCGGGACGGGAACACCGGGGAGCTGTTTTTT
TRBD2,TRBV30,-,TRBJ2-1,CAWSWRGSSYNEQFF,TGTGCCTGGAGTTGGCGCGGGAGTTCCTACAATGAGCAGTTCTTC
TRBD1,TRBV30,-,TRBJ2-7,CAWSPTSGQGGYEQYF,TGTGCCTGGAGCCCGACCTCGGGACAGGGGGGCTACGAGCAGTACTTC
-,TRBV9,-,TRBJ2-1,CASSAWDNEQFF,TGTGCCAGCAGCGCCTGGGACAATGAGCAGTTCTTC
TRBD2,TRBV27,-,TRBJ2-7,CASAPGTSGTYEQYF,TGTGCCAGCGCCCCCGGGACTAGCGGTACCTACGAGCAGTACTTC
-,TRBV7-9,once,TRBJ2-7,CASGPVSYEQYF,TGTGCCAGCGGCCCGGTGTCCTACGAGCAGTACTTC
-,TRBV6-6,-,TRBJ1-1,CASRIPAGGSGAFF,TGTGCCAGCAGAATCCCGGCTGGGGGGAGTGGAGCTTTCTTT
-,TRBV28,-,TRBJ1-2,CASSFGQGVYGYTF,TGTGCCAGCAGTTTTGGGCAGGGTGTCTATGGCTACACCTTC
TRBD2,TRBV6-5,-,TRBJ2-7,CASSYRRTSGVEQYF,TGTGCCAGCAGTTATCGCCGGACTAGCGGAGTGGAGCAGTACTTC
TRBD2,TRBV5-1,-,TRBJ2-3,CASRLLATYTDTQYF,TGCGCCAGCAGATTACTAGCGACCTACACAGATACGCAGTATTTT
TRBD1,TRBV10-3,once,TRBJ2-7,CAITPGQGNYEQYF,TGTGCCATCACCCCGGGACAGGGGAACTACGAGCAGTACTTC
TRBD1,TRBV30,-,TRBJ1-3,CACNFRDRGNTIYF,TGTGCCTGCAATTTCCGGGACAGGGGAAACACCATATATTTT
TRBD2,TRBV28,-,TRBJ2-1,CASSFPLAGVRSEQFF,TGTGCCAGCAGTTTTCCTCTAGCGGGAGTTAGGAGTGAGCAGTTCTTC
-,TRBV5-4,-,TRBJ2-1,CASSLGGASYNEQFF,TGTGCCAGCAGCTTGGGGGGGGCCTCCTACAATGAGCAGTTCTTC
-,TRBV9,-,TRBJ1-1,CASSPLTGNTEAFF,TGTGCCAGCAGCCCCCTTACAGGGAACACTGAAGCTTTCTTT
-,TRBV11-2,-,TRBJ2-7,CASSFSGGGPRTYEQYF,TGTGCCAGCAGCTTCAGTGGAGGAGGGCCGAGGACCTACGAGCAGTACTTC
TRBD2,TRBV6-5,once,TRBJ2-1,CASSYSLAGGNEQFF,TGTGCCAGCAGTTACTCTCTAGCGGGAGGGAATGAGCAGTTCTTC
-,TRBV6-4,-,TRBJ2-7,CASSESTGSPLYEQYF,TGTGCCAGCAGTGAGTCAACAGGGAGCCCTCTCTACGAGCAGTACTTC
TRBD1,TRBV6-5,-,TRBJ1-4,CASSTNRGGNEKLFF,TGTGCCAGCAGTACTAACAGGGGTGGTAATGAAAAACTGTTTTTT
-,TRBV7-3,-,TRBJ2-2,CASRQGNTGELFF,TGTGCCAGCAGGCAGGGTAACACCGGGGAGCTGTTTTTT
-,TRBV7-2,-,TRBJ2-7,CASSLGTPYEQYF,TGTGCCAGCAGCTTGGGGACGCCCTACGAGCAGTACTTC